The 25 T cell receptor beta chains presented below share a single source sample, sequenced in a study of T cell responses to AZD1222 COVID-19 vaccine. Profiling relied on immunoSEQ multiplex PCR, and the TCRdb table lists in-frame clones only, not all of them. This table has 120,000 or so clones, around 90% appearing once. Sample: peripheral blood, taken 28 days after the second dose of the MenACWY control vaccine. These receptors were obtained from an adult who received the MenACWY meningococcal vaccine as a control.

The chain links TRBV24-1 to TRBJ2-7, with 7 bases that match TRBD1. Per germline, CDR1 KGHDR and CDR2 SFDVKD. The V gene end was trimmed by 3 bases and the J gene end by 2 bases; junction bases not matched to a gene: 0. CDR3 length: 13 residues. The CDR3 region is CATSDTGAYEQYF. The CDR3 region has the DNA TGTGCCACCAGTGATACAGGGGCCTACGAGCAGTACTTC.

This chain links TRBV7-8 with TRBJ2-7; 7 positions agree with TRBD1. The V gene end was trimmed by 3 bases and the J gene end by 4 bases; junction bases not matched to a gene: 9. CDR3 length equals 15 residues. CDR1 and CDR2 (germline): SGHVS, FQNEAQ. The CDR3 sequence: CASSFAGTELYEQYV. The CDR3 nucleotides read TGTGCCAGCAGCTTCGCCGGGACAGAGCTTTACGAGCAGTACGTC.

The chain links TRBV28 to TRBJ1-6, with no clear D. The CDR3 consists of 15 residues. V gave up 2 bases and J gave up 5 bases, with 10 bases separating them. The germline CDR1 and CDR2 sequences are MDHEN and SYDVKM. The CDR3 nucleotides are TGTGCCAGCAGTTTACCCACCCGACATAATTCACCCCTCCACTTT. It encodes CASSLPTRHNSPLHF.

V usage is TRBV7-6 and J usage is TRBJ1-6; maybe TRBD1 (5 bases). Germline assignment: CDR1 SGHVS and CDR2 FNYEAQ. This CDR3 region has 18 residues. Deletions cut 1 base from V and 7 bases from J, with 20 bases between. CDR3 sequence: CASSLVPQSQGVNSPLHF. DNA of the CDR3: TGTGCCAGCAGCTTAGTCCCCCAATCCCAGGGAGTAAATTCACCCCTCCACTTT.

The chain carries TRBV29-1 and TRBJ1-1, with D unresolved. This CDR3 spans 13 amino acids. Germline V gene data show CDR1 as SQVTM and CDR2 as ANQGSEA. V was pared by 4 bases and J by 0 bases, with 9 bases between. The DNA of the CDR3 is TGCAGCGTTGTATACAGTCTGAACACTGAAGCTTTCTTT. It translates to CSVVYSLNTEAFF. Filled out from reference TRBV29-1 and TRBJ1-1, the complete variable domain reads SAVISQKPSRDICQRGTSLTIQCQVDSQVTMMFWYRQQPGQSLTLIATANQGSEATYESGFVIDKFPISRPNLTFSTLTVSNMSPEDSSIYLCSVVYSLNTEAFFGQGTRLTVV.

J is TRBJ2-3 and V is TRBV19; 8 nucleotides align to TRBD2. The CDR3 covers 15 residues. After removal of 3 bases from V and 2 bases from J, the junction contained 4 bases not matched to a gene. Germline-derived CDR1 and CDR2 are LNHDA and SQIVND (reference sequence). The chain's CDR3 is CASSISGTDTDTQYF. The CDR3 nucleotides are TGTGCCAGTAGTATTAGCGGGACGGACACAGATACGCAGTATTTT.

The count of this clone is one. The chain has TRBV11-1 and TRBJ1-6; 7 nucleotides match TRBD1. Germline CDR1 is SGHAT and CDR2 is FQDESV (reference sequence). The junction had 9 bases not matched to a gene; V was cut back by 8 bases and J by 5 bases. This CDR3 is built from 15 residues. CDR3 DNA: TGTGCCAGCGAACGGGGACAGAGAAATAATTCACCCCTCCACTTT. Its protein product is CASERGQRNNSPLHF.

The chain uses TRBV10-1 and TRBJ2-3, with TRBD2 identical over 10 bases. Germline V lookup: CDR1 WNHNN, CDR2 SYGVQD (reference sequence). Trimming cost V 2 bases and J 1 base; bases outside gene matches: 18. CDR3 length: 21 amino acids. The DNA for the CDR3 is TGCGCCAGCAGTGAGGATATATGGCTAGCGGGAGCCCAGCCGGGCACAGATACGCAGTATTTT. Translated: CASSEDIWLAGAQPGTDTQYF.

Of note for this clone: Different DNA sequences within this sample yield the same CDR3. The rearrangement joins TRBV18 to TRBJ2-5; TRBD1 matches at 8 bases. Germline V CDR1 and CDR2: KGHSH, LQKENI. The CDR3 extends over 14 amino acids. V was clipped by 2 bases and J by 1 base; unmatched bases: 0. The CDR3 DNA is TGTGCCAGCTCACCAACAGGGGGCCAAGAGACCCAGTACTTC. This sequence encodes CASSPTGGQETQYF.

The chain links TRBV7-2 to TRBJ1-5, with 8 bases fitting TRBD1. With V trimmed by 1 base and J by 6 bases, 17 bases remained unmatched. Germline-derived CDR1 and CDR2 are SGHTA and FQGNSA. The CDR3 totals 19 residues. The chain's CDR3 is CASSLGEPTDRGRSQPQHF. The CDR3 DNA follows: TGTGCCAGCAGCTTAGGAGAACCGACTGACAGGGGTCGGAGTCAGCCCCAGCATTTT.

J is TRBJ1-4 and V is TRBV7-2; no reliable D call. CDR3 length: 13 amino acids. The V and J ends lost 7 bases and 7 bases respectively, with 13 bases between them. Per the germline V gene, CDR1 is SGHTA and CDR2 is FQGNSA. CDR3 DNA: TGTGCCAGCACCCCCTACGGAGGTGAAAAACTGTTTTTT. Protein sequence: CASTPYGGEKLFF.

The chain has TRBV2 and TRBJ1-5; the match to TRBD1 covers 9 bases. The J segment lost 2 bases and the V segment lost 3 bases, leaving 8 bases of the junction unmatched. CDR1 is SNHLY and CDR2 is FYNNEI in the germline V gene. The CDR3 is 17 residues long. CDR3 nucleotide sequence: TGTGCCAGCAGTGATGGAACAGGGGGCTTAGGCAATCAGCCCCAGCATTTT. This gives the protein CASSDGTGGLGNQPQHF.

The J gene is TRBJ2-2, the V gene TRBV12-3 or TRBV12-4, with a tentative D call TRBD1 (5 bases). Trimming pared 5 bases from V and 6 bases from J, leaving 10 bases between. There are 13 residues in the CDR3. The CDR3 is CASSADKSGELFF. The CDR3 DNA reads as TGTGCCAGCAGTGCGGACAAGTCCGGGGAGCTGTTTTTT.

CDR3 protein: CASSSAGGRLKTQYF. CDR3 sequence (DNA): TGTGCCAGCAGTTCAGCGGGGGGGCGGTTAAAGACCCAGTACTTC. This chain connects TRBV28 to TRBJ2-5; 10 nucleotides match TRBD2. The CDR3 has 15 residues. After removal of 4 bases from V and 6 bases from J, the junction contained 8 bases not matched to a gene. Looked up from germline, CDR1 is MDHEN and CDR2 is SYDVKM.

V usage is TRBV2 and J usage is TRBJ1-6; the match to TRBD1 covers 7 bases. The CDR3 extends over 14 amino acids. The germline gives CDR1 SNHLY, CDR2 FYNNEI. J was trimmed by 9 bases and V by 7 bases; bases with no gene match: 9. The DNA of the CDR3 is TGTGCCAGCACTCTAGACAGGGAGGCTTCACCCCTCCACTTT. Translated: CASTLDREASPLHF.

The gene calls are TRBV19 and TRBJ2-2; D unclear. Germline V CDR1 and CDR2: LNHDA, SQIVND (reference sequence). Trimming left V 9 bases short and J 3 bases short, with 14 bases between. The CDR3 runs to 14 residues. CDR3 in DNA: TGTGCCAGCGAAGTCTTTCGGGACACCGGGGAGCTGTTTTTT. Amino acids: CASEVFRDTGELFF.

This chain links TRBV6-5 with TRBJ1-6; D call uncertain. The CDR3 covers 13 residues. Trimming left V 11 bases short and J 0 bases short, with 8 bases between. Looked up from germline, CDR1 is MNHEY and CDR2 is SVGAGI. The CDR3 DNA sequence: TGTGCCTCCAGGAGCTCCTATAATTCACCCCTCCACTTT. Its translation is CASRSSYNSPLHF.

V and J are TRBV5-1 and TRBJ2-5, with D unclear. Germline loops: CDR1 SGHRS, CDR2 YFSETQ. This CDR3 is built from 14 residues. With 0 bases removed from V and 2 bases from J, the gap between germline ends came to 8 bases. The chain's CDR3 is CASSLAQIQETQYF. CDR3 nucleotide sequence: TGCGCCAGCAGCTTGGCCCAGATACAAGAGACCCAGTACTTC.

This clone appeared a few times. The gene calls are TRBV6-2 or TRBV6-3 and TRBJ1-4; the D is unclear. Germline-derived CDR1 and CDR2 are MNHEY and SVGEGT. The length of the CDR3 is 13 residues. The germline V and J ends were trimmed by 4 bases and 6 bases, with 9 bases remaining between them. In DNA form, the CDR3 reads TGTGCCAGCAGTTTGTGGACGGATGAAAAACTGTTTTTT. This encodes CASSLWTDEKLFF.

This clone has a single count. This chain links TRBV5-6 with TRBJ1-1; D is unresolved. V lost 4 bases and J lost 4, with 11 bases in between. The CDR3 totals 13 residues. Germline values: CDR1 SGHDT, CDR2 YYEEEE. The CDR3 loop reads CASSAGWGTEAFF. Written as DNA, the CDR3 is TGTGCCAGCAGCGCGGGTTGGGGCACTGAAGCTTTCTTT.

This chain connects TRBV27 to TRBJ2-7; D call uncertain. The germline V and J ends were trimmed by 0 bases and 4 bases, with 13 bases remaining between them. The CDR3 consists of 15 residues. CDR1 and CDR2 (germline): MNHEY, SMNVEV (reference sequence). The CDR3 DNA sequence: TGTGCCAGCAGTTTATCAGGGTCCGGCGTTTACGAGCAGTACGTC. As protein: CASSLSGSGVYEQYV.

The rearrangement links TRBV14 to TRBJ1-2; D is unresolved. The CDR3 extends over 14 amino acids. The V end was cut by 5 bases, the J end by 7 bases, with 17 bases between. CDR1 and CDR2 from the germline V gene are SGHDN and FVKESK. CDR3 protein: CASSLRDRSGGYTF. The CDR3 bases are TGTGCCAGCAGCTTACGAGACCGTTCGGGTGGCTACACCTTC.

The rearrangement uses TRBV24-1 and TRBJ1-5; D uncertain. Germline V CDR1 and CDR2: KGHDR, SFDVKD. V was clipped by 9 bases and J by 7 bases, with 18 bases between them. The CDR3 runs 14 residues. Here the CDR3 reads CATQGAGPGQPQHF. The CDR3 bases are TGTGCCACCCAAGGAGCCGGTCCGGGGCAGCCCCAGCATTTT.

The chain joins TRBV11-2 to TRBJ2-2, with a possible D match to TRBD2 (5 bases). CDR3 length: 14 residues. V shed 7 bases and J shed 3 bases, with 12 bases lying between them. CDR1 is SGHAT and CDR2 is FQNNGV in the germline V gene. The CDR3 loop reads CASNNQDYTGELFF. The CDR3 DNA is TGTGCCAGCAACAATCAGGACTACACCGGGGAGCTGTTTTTT.

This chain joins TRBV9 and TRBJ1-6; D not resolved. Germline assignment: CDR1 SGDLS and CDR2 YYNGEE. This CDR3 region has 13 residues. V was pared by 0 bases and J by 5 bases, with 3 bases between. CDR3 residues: CASSVVDNSPLHF. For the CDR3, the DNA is TGTGCCAGCAGCGTAGTAGATAATTCACCCCTCCACTTT.